The 26 T cell receptor beta chains in this list originate from one sample, sequenced in a study of T cells in localized non-small cell lung cancer. Clones were sequenced by immunoSEQ multiplex PCR, and TCRdb holds only the in-frame ones, with some missing. The sample yields about 59,000 clones, roughly 89% seen once. The starting material was peripheral blood, obtained before any cancer treatment. These receptors originate from a man aged 35 to 69 with stage I squamous cell lung carcinoma.

The chain combines TRBV15 with TRBJ2-7; D is undetermined. The germline V gene encodes CDR1 LNHNV and CDR2 YYDKDF (reference sequence). The CDR3 is 13 residues long. With 5 bases removed from V and 1 base from J, the gap between germline ends came to 9 bases. The CDR3 sequence: CATSSEFSYEQYF. The CDR3 region has the DNA TGTGCCACCAGCTCGGAGTTTTCCTACGAGCAGTACTTC.

The rearrangement links TRBV5-6 to TRBJ1-3; D uncertain. The V gene lost 6 bases and the J gene lost 0 bases, with 10 bases spanning the gap. CDR3 length: 14 amino acids. CDR1 and CDR2 (germline): SGHDT, YYEEEE. The CDR3: CASKPRNSGNTIYF. The CDR3 DNA reads TGTGCCAGCAAACCCCGAAACTCTGGAAACACCATATATTTT.

The chain couples TRBV25-1 to TRBJ2-1; 7 bases align to TRBD2. With 2 bases clipped from V and 9 bases from J, the junction kept 13 bases outside the gene matches. Per the germline V gene, CDR1 is MGHDK and CDR2 is SYGVNS. This CDR3 is built from 16 residues. In DNA form, the CDR3 reads TGTGCCAGCAGTGAAGGACGGGGCGGGAGTGGGATTGAGCAGTTCTTC. Translated: CASSEGRGGSGIEQFF.

This rearrangement joins TRBV18 to TRBJ1-2; a weak D match, TRBD1 (5 bases). V was pared by 1 base and J by 6 bases, with 15 bases between. CDR3 size: 15 residues. Germline V gene lookup returns CDR1 KGHSH and CDR2 LQKENI. CDR3 in amino acids: CASSPRGAGKDGYTF. The CDR3 region has the DNA TGTGCCAGCTCACCACGCGGGGCAGGGAAGGATGGCTACACCTTC.

The chain uses TRBV6-6 and TRBJ1-6; 8 bases are shared with TRBD1. Germline-derived CDR1 and CDR2 are MNHNY and SVGAGI (reference sequence). V lost 7 bases and J lost 15; bases outside the gene matches: 11. This CDR3 region has 13 residues. The CDR3 DNA reads TGTGCCAGCAAAGAGACAGGGGTGCCTCACCTCCACTTT. Its protein product is CASKETGVPHLHF.

This sequence joins TRBV11-3 and TRBJ2-7, with D possibly TRBD2 on 5 matching bases. Germline CDR1 reads SGHNT; CDR2 reads YENEEA. The V end lost 1 base, the J end lost 6 bases, and 10 bases lay between the germline ends. The CDR3 runs to 13 residues. The CDR3 nucleotides read TGTGCCAGCAGCTTAGTGGGTGAGGGCGAGCAGTACTTC. It translates to CASSLVGEGEQYF.

The rearrangement links TRBV19 to TRBJ2-4, with 12 nucleotides matching TRBD2. V shed 5 bases and J 0 bases; nucleotides not matched to a gene: 14. The CDR3 sequence is 20 residues long. Germline assignment: CDR1 LNHDA and CDR2 SQIVND (reference sequence). The CDR3, as DNA: TGTGCCAGTAGTGTGGCAGGAGGTGGACTAGCGGGACTAGCCAAAAACATTCAGTACTTC. Amino acids: CASSVAGGGLAGLAKNIQYF. Looking up the rest from reference TRBV19 and TRBJ2-4 gives the full variable domain: DGGITQSPKYLFRKEGQNVTLSCEQNLNHDAMYWYRQDPGQGLRLIYYSQIVNDFQKGDIAEGYSVSREKKESFPLTVTSAQKNPTAFYLCASSVAGGGLAGLAKNIQYFGAGTRLSVL.

The chain is built from TRBV2 and TRBJ2-7; 7 bases are shared with TRBD1. CDR3 length: 13 residues. V lost 8 bases to trimming and J lost 5 bases; unmatched junction nucleotides: 9. Germline CDR1 is SNHLY and CDR2 is FYNNEI. This chain's CDR3 is CASVATGVHEQYF. The DNA of the CDR3 is TGTGCCAGCGTGGCCACAGGGGTCCACGAGCAGTACTTC.

This rearrangement joins TRBV11-1 to TRBJ1-4; D remains unclear. Trimming took off 4 bases at V and 5 bases at J, with 8 bases between the two ends. The CDR3 is 13 amino acids. CDR1 and CDR2 (germline): SGHAT, FQDESV (reference sequence). CDR3 bases: TGTGCCAGCAGCTCGTTCTCGAATGAAAAACTGTTTTTT. This translates into CASSSFSNEKLFF.

On this clone: A far bigger clonotype differs at one base, so this is likely a read error. Distinct nucleotide sequences in the sample also encode this CDR3. CDR3 sequence (DNA): TGTGCCAGCAGCTCGGATGCGAGCTCCTACGAGCAGTACTTC. This encodes CASSSDASSYEQYF. The chain employs TRBV5-4 and TRBJ2-7; D gene uncertain. This CDR3 spans 14 amino acids. Deletions cut 3 bases from V and 0 bases from J, with 10 bases between. The germline gives CDR1 SGHNT, CDR2 YYREEE (reference sequence).

V and J are TRBV2 and TRBJ1-1; D not certain. The CDR3 spans 14 residues. Germline assignment: CDR1 SNHLY and CDR2 FYNNEI. V lost 0 bases, J lost 0 bases, and 5 bases lay in between. The CDR3 nucleotides read TGTGCCAGCAGTGAAGCGCGGATGAACACTGAAGCTTTCTTT. Protein product: CASSEARMNTEAFF.

This sequence joins TRBV10-3 and TRBJ2-1, with 10 bases aligning to TRBD1. This CDR3 has 14 amino acids. The V and J ends lost 5 bases and 5 bases, in that order; junction bases with no gene match: 3. The germline CDR1 and CDR2 sequences are ENHRY and SYGVKD. The CDR3 is CAISTGTGDNEQFF. Written as DNA, the CDR3 is TGTGCCATCAGTACCGGGACAGGGGACAATGAGCAGTTCTTC.

The chain couples TRBV5-1 to TRBJ1-5; D uncertain. The CDR3 length is 13 residues. V gave up 3 bases and J gave up 7 bases, with 11 bases separating them. Germline CDR1 SGHRS, CDR2 YFSETQ. The CDR3 DNA reads TGCGCCAGCAGCTACGGGGATGGGCAGCCCCAGCATTTT. Its translation is CASSYGDGQPQHF.

CDR3 loop: CASSLEAGDQPQHF. In nucleotides, the CDR3 is TGCGCCAGCAGCTTGGAGGCAGGTGATCAGCCCCAGCATTTT. The chain carries TRBV5-1 and TRBJ1-5; D call uncertain. V dropped 0 bases and J dropped 5 bases, with 9 bases sitting between them. Looked up from germline, CDR1 is SGHRS and CDR2 is YFSETQ. The CDR3 runs to 14 residues. Full variable domain (outside the CDR3, taken from reference TRBV5-1 and TRBJ1-5): KAGVTQTPRYLIKTRGQQVTLSCSPISGHRSVSWYQQTPGQGLQFLFEYFSETQRNKGNFPGRFSGRQFSNSRSEMNVSTLELGDSALYLCASSLEAGDQPQHFGDGTRLSIL.

The chain joins TRBV30 to TRBJ1-4; D call uncertain. The CDR3 consists of 12 residues. Germline CDR1 GTSNPN, CDR2 SVGIG (reference sequence). Trimming left V 5 bases short and J 4 bases short, with 8 bases between. The CDR3 sequence: CAWGGGNEKLFF. The CDR3, as DNA: TGTGCCTGGGGTGGTGGTAATGAAAAACTGTTTTTT. The full variable domain, in which reference TRBV30 and TRBJ1-4 provide the parts outside the CDR3, is SQTIHQWPATLVQPVGSPLSLECTVEGTSNPNLYWYRQAAGRGLQLLFYSVGIGQISSEVPQNLSASRPQDRQFILSSKKLLLSDSGFYLCAWGGGNEKLFFGSGTQLSVL.

The rearrangement joins TRBV6-5 to TRBJ1-1, with TRBD1 matching over 8 bases. The V gene end was trimmed by 7 bases and the J gene end by 0 bases; junction bases not matched to a gene: 4. The CDR3 is 14 residues long. The V gene's germline CDR1 is MNHEY and CDR2 SVGAGI. Written as DNA, the CDR3 is TGTGCCAGCACCCGGGACAGGATGAACACTGAAGCTTTCTTT. It encodes CASTRDRMNTEAFF.

This chain uses TRBV2 with TRBJ1-5; D might be TRBD1 (5 bases). There are 15 residues in the CDR3. V lost 4 bases, J lost 6 bases, and 16 bases lay in between. Germline CDR1 reads SNHLY; CDR2 reads FYNNEI. The CDR3 loop reads CASSGLRGEGQPQHF. Written as DNA, the CDR3 is TGTGCCAGCAGTGGGTTAAGAGGGGAAGGTCAGCCCCAGCATTTT.

The V and J genes are TRBV10-3 and TRBJ1-1; D remains unclear. This CDR3 comprises 15 residues. CDR1 is ENHRY and CDR2 is SYGVKD in the germline V gene. V was trimmed by 2 bases and J by 1 base, leaving 11 bases between them. The CDR3 is CAISESGRTNTEAFF. CDR3 coding DNA: TGTGCCATCAGTGAGAGTGGACGGACGAACACTGAAGCTTTCTTT.

The rearrangement joins TRBV6-1 to TRBJ2-5, with D tentatively TRBD2 (6 bases). Germline V CDR1 and CDR2: MNHNS, SASEGT. The germline V and J ends were trimmed by 8 bases and 5 bases, with 9 bases remaining between them. The CDR3 has 11 amino acids. The CDR3 loop is CASLEGETQYF. The CDR3 DNA is TGTGCCAGCTTGGAGGGGGAGACCCAGTACTTC.

This chain uses TRBV7-2 with TRBJ2-3; D is unclear. The CDR3 consists of 13 residues. V was trimmed by 0 bases and J by 4 bases, leaving 5 bases between them. From germline, CDR1 is SGHTA and CDR2 FQGNSA. The CDR3 is CASSLAGSDTQYF. CDR3 nucleotide sequence: TGTGCCAGCAGCTTAGCGGGGTCAGATACGCAGTATTTT. The whole variable domain, remainder taken from reference TRBV7-2 and TRBJ2-3, is GAGVSQSPSNKVTEKGKDVELRCDPISGHTALYWYRQSLGQGLEFLIYFQGNSAPDKSGLPSDRFSAERTGGSVSTLTIQRTQQEDSAVYLCASSLAGSDTQYFGPGTRLTVL.

The chain carries TRBV7-2 and TRBJ2-1; D is uncertain. This CDR3 spans 12 amino acids. Germline CDR1 SGHTA, CDR2 FQGNSA. The V and J ends lost 1 base and 9 bases respectively, with 7 bases between them. This CDR3 reads CASSLGWSEQFF. The CDR3 region has the DNA TGTGCCAGCAGCTTAGGATGGAGTGAGCAGTTCTTC.

This chain uses TRBV18 with TRBJ2-7; 7 bases are a match to TRBD2. The germline V gene has CDR1 KGHSH and CDR2 LQKENI. V lost 2 bases to trimming and J lost 7 bases; unmatched junction nucleotides: 11. The CDR3 has 15 residues. As DNA, the CDR3 is TGTGCCAGCTCACCAAGGGCGGGGTCGGGAGGAGAGCAGTACTTC. Translation gives CASSPRAGSGGEQYF.

In this sample, this clone turned up a few times. CDR3: CASSLDDSLEATQYF. DNA for the CDR3: TGCGCCAGCAGCTTGGACGACAGCCTGGAGGCGACCCAGTACTTC. This chain joins TRBV5-1 and TRBJ2-5; either TRBD1 or TRBD2 may supply D (5 bases each). V lost 0 bases, J lost 7 bases, and 16 bases lay in between. Germline V lookup: CDR1 SGHRS, CDR2 YFSETQ. CDR3 size: 15 residues.

Points on this clone: Distinct nucleotide sequences in the sample also encode this CDR3. The J gene is TRBJ1-2, the V gene TRBV19; D gene ambiguous. The CDR3 spans 13 residues. The V end lost 3 bases, the J end lost 4 bases, and 9 bases lay between the germline ends. Germline V lookup: CDR1 LNHDA, CDR2 SQIVND (reference sequence). Here the CDR3 DNA reads TGTGCCAGTAGTATTCCAGGTAGCTATGGCTACACCTTC. This encodes CASSIPGSYGYTF. The complete variable domain, with remaining parts taken from reference TRBV19 and TRBJ1-2, reads DGGITQSPKYLFRKEGQNVTLSCEQNLNHDAMYWYRQDPGQGLRLIYYSQIVNDFQKGDIAEGYSVSREKKESFPLTVTSAQKNPTAFYLCASSIPGSYGYTFGSGTRLTVV.

This clone appeared a single time. This chain uses TRBV5-6 with TRBJ1-5, with no clear D. Trimming took off 2 bases at V and 7 bases at J, with 13 bases between the two ends. Germline V CDR1 and CDR2: SGHDT, YYEEEE. The CDR3 totals 14 residues. CDR3 coding DNA: TGTGCCAGCAGCTTCGGAGCGGGCGAACAGCCCCAGCATTTT. This codes for CASSFGAGEQPQHF.

V gene TRBV9 combines with J gene TRBJ2-3, with TRBD1 as a possible D gene (5 bases). Between the trimmed V and J ends, which lost 2 bases and 0 bases, there was a span of 7 bases. Germline CDR1 SGDLS, CDR2 YYNGEE. There are 14 residues in the CDR3. CDR3 sequence reads: CASSVQGSTDTQYF. The CDR3 DNA sequence: TGTGCCAGCAGCGTGCAGGGTAGCACAGATACGCAGTATTTT.